The clone carrying this T cell receptor (beta chain) appeared a few times. Its antigen remains unknown. The source of the sample is a study of graft-versus-host responses after intestinal transplantation. General study results and limits: Peak levels of circulating GvH clones tracked with early post-transplant HvG declines. Recipient marrow showed GvH clones, some seen first in ileum or blood.

Germline V gives CDR1 SGHRS, CDR2 YFSETQ. V was cut by 6 bases and J by 4 bases, with 8 bases left in between. CDR3 size: 11 residues. Researchers processed graft tissue to release intraepithelial and lamina propria lymphocytes. Here immunoSEQ multiplex PCR was the method, and the copy in TCRdb shows in-frame clones only, minus some. The sample consists of 60,000 to 65,000 clones, roughly 89% of them appearing once. Sample: ileum tissue, taken around 350 days after transplant. This receptor was taken from a human patient who received an intestinal transplant, so some T cells may come from the graft donor. The genes are TRBV5-1 and TRBJ2-7, with D perhaps TRBD1 (5 bases). The CDR3 sequence: CASKQEYEQYF. CDR3 in DNA: TGCGCCAGCAAACAGGAGTACGAGCAGTACTTC.